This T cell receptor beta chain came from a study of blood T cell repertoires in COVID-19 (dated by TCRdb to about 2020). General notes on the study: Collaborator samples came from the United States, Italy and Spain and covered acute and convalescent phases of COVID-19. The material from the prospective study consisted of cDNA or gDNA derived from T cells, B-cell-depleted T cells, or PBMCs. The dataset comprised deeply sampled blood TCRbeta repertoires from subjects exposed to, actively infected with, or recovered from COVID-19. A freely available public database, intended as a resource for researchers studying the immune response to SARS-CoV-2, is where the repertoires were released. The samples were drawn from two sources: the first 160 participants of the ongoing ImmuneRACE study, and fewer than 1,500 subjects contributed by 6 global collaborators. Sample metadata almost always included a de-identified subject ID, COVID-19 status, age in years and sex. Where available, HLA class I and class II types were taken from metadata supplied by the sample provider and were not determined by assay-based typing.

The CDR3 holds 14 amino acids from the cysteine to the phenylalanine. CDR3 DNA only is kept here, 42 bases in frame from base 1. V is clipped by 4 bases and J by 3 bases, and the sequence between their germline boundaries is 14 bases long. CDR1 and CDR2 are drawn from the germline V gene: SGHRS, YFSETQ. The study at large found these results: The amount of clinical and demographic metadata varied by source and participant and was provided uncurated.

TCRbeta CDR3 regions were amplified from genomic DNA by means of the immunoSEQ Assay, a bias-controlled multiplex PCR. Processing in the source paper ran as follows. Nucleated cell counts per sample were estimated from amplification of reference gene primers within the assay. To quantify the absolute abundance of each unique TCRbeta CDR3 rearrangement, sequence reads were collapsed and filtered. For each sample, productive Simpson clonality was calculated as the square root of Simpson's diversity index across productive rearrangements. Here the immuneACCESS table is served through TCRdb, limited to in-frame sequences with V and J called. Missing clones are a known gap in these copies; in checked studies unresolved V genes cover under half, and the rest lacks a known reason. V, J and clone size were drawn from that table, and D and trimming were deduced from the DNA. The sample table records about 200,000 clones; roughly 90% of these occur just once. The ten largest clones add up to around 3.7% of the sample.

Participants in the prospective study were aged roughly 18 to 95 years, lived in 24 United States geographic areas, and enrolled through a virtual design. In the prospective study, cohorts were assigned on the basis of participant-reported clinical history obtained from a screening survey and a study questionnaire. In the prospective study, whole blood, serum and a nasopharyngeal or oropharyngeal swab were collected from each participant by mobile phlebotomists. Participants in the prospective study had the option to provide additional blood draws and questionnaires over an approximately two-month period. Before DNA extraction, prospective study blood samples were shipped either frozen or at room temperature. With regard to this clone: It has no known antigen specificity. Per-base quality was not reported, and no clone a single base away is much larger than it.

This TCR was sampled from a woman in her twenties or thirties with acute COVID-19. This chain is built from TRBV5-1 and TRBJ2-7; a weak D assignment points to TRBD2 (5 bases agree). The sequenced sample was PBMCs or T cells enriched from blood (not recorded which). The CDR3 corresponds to CASSPAGLIYEQYF. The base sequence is TGCGCCAGCAGCCCGGCTGGACTTATCTACGAGCAGTACTTC.